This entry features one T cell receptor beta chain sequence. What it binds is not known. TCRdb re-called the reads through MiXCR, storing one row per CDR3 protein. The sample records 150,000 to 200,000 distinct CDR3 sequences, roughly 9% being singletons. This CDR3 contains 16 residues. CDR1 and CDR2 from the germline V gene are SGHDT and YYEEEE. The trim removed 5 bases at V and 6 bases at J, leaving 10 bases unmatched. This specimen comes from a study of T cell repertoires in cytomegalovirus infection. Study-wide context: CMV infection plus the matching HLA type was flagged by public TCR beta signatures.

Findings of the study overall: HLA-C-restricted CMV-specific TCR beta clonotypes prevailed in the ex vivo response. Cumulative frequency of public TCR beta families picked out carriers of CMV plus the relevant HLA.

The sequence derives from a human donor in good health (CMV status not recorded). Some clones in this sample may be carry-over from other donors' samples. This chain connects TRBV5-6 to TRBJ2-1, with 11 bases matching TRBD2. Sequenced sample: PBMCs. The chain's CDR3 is CASRLAGALPSNEQFF. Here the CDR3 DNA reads TGTGCCAGCAGACTAGCGGGGGCCCTTCCGTCCAATGAGCAGTTCTTC.